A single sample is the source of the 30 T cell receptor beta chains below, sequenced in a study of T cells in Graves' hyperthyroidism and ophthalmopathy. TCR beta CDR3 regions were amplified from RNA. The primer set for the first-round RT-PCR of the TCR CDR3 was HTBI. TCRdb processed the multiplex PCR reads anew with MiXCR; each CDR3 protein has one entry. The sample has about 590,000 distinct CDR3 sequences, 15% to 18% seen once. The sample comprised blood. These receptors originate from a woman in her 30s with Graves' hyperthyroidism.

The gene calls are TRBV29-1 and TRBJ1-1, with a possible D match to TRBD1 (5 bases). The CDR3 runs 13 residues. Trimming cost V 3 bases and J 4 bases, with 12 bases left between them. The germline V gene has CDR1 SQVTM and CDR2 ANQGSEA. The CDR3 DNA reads TGCAGCGTTGATCCTAAGGGGCCCACTGAAGCTTTCTTT. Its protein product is CSVDPKGPTEAFF. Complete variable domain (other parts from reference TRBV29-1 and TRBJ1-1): SAVISQKPSRDICQRGTSLTIQCQVDSQVTMMFWYRQQPGQSLTLIATANQGSEATYESGFVIDKFPISRPNLTFSTLTVSNMSPEDSSIYLCSVDPKGPTEAFFGQGTRLTVV.

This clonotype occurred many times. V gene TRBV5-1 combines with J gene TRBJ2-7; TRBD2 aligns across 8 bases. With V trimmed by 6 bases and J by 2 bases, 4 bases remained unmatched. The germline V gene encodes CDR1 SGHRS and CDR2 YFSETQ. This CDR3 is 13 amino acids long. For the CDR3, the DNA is TGCGCCAGCAAAATAGCGGGAACCTACGAGCAGTACTTC. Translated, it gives CASKIAGTYEQYF.

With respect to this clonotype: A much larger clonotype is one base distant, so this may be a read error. This CDR3 reads CASSLKILGVAGGPYEQYF. CDR3 coding DNA: TGTGCCAGCAGTTTAAAAATTCTGGGGGTAGCGGGAGGACCTTACGAGCAGTACTTC. The chain links TRBV12-3 or TRBV12-4 to TRBJ2-7, with 10 bases that match TRBD2. This CDR3 has 19 amino acids. The J segment lost 4 bases and the V segment lost 2 bases, leaving 17 bases of the junction unmatched.

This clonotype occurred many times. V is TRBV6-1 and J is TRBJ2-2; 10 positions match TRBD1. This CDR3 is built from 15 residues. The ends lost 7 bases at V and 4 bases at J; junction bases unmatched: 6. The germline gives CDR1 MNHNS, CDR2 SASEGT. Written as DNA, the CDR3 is TGTGCCAGCACCGGACAGGGGGGGGGCACCGGGGAGCTGTTTTTT. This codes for CASTGQGGGTGELFF.

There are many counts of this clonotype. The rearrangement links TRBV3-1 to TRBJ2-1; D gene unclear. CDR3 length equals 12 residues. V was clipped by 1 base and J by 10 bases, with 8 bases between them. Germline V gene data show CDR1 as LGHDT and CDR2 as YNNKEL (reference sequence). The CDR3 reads CASSQVQREQFF. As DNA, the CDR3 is TGTGCCAGCAGCCAAGTCCAAAGGGAGCAGTTCTTC.

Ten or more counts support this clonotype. The CDR3 spells CASSQAGDYGYTF. CDR3 in DNA: TGTGCCAGCAGCCAAGCGGGGGATTATGGCTACACCTTC. The gene calls are TRBV3-1 and TRBJ1-2; D might be TRBD1 (5 bases). The ends were cut back, 1 base at V and 5 bases at J, with 8 bases in the middle. From germline, CDR1 is LGHDT and CDR2 YNNKEL (reference sequence). This CDR3 spans 13 amino acids.

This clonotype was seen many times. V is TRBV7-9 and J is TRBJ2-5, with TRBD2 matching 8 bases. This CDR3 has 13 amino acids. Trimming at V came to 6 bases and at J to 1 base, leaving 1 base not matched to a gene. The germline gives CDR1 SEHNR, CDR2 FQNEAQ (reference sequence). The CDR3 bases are TGTGCCAGCAGACGGGAGGGCCAAGAGACCCAGTACTTC. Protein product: CASRREGQETQYF.

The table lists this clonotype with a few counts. The CDR3 loop is CASSPFRDSEAFF. CDR3 nucleotide sequence: TGTGCCAGTAGTCCATTCCGGGACAGTGAAGCTTTCTTT. This rearrangement joins TRBV19 to TRBJ1-1, with 7 bases lining up with TRBD1. Trimming cost V 5 bases and J 7 bases; bases outside gene matches: 7. This CDR3 region has 13 residues. Germline lookup yields CDR1 LNHDA and CDR2 SQIVND (reference sequence).

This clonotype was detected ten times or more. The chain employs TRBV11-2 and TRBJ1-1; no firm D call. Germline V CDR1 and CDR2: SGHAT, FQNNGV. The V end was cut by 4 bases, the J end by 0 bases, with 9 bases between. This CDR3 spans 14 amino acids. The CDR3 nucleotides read TGTGCCAGCAGCTCAGCGGCAGTGAACACTGAAGCTTTCTTT. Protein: CASSSAAVNTEAFF.

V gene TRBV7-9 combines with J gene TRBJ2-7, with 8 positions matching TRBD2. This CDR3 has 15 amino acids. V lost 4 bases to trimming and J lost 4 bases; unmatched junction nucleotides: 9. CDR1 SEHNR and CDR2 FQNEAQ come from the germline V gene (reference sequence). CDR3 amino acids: CASSSERENLYEQYF. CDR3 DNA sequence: TGTGCCAGCAGCTCCGAGCGGGAGAATCTGTACGAGCAGTACTTC.

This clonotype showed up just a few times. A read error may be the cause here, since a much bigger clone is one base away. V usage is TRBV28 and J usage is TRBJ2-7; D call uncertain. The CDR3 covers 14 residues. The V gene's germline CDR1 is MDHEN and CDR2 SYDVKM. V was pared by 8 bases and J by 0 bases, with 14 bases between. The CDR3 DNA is TGTGCCAGCGGTTCCGCTAGACACTCCTACGAGCAGTACTTC. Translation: CASGSARHSYEQYF.

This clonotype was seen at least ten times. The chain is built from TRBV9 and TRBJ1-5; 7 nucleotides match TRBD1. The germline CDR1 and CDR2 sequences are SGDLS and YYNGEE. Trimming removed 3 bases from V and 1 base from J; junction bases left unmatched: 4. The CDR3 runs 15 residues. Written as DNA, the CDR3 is TGTGCCAGCAGCGCGGGGGACAGAAGCAATCAGCCCCAGCATTTT. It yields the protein CASSAGDRSNQPQHF.

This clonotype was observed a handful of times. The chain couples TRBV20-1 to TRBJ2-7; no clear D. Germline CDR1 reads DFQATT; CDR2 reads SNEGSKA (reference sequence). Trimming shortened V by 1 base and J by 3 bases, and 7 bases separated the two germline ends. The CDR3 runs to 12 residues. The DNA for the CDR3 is TGCAGTGCTAGAGGGGTGGGCTACGAGCAGTACTTC. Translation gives CSARGVGYEQYF.

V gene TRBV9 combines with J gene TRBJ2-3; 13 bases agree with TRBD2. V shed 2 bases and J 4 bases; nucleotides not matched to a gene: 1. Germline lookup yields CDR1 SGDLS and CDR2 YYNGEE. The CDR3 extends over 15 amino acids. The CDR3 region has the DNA TGTGCCAGCAGCGTTACTAGCGGGAGGGCAGATACGCAGTATTTT. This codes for CASSVTSGRADTQYF.

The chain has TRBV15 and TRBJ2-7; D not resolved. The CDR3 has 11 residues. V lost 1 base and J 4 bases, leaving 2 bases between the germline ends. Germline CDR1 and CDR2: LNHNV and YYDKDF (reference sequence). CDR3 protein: CATSRGYEQYF. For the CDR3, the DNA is TGTGCCACCAGCAGAGGGTACGAGCAGTACTTC.

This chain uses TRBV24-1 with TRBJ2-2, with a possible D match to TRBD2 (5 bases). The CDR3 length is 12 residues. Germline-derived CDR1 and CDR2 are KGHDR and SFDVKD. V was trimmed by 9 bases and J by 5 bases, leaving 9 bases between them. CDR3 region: CATRGSTGELFF. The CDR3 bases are TGTGCCACCCGGGGAAGTACCGGGGAGCTGTTTTTT.

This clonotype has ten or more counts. CDR3 region: CAIARTSYEQYF. The CDR3 nucleotides are TGTGCCATAGCACGCACCTCCTACGAGCAGTACTTC. The J gene is TRBJ2-7, the V gene TRBV10-3, with unresolved D. Germline loops: CDR1 ENHRY, CDR2 SYGVKD. The length of the CDR3 is 12 residues. Trimming removed 9 bases from V and 0 bases from J, with 9 bases in between.

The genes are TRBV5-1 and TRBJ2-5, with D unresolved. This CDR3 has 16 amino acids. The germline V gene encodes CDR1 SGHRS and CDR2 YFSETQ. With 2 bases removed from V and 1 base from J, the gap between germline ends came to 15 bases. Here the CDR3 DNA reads TGCGCCAGCAGCTTCACCTTTGACACCCCCCAAGAGACCCAGTACTTC. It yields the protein CASSFTFDTPQETQYF.

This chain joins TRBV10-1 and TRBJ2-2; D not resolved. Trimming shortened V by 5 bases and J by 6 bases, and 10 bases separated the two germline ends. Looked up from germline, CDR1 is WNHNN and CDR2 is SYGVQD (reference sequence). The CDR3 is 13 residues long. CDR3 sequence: CASSSSVAGELFF. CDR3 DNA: TGCGCCAGCAGTAGTAGTGTAGCCGGGGAGCTGTTTTTT.

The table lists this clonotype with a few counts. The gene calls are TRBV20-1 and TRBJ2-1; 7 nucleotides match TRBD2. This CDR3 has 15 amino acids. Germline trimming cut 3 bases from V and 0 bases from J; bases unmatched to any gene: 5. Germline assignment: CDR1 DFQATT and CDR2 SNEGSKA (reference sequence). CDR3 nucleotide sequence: TGCAGTGCTAGGGGGGGGAGGAGCTCCTACAATGAGCAGTTCTTC. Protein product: CSARGGRSSYNEQFF.

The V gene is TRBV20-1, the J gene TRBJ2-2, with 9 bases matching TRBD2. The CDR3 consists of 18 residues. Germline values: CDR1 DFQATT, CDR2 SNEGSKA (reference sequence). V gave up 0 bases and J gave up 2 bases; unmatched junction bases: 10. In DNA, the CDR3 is TGCAGTGCTAGAGATACCCGGACTAGCGACCCAAACACCGGGGAGCTGTTTTTT. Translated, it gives CSARDTRTSDPNTGELFF.

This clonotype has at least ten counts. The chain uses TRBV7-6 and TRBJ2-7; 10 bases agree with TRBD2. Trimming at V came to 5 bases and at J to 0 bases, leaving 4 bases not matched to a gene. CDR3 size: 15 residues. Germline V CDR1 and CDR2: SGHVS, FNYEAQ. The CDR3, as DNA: TGTGCCAGCAGCCAGCGGGGGGGCACCTCCTACGAGCAGTACTTC. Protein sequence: CASSQRGGTSYEQYF.

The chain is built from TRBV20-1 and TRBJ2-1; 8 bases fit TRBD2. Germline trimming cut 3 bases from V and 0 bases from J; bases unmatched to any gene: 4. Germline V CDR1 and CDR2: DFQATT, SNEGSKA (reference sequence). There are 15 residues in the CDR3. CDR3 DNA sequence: TGCAGTGCTAGCCCCCTAGCGGGCTCCTACAATGAGCAGTTCTTC. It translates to CSASPLAGSYNEQFF.

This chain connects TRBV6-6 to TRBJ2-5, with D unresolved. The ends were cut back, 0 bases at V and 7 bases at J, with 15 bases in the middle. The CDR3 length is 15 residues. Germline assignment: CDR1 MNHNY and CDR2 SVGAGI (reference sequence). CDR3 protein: CASSYSGGAVGTQYF. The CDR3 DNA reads TGTGCCAGCAGTTACTCTGGTGGCGCGGTGGGGACCCAGTACTTC.

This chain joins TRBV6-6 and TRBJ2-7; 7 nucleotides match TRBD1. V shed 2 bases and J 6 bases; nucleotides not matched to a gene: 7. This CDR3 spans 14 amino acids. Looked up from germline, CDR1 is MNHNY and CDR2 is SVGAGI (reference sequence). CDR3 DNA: TGTGCCAGCAGTTACACCATCACAGGGGCCGAGCAGTACTTC. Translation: CASSYTITGAEQYF.

The chain's CDR3 is CSAHYRGETQYF. The CDR3 nucleotides read TGCAGTGCCCACTACAGGGGGGAGACCCAGTACTTC. The genes are TRBV20-1 and TRBJ2-5; 8 nucleotides line up with TRBD1. This CDR3 has 12 residues. Germline CDR1 DFQATT, CDR2 SNEGSKA (reference sequence). J was trimmed by 5 bases and V by 6 bases; bases with no gene match: 5.

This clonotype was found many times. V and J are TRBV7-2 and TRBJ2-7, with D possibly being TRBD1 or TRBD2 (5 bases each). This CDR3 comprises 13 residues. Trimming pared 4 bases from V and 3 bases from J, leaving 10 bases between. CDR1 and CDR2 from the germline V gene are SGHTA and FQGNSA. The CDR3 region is CASSSGAFYEQYF. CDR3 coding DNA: TGTGCCAGCAGCTCCGGGGCATTCTACGAGCAGTACTTC.

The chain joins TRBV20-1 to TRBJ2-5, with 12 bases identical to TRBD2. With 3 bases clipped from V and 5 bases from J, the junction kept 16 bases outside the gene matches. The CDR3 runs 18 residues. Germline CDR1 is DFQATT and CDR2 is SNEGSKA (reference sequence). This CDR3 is CSASLELTSGSSGETQYF. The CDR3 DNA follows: TGCAGTGCTAGTTTAGAACTGACTAGCGGGAGCTCCGGGGAGACCCAGTACTTC.

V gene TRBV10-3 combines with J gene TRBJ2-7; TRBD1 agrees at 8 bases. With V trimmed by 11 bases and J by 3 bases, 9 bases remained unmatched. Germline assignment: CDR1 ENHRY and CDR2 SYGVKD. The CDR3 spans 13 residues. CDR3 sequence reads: CASRGGTGYEQYF. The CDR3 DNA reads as TGTGCCTCCCGAGGCGGGACAGGCTACGAGCAGTACTTC.

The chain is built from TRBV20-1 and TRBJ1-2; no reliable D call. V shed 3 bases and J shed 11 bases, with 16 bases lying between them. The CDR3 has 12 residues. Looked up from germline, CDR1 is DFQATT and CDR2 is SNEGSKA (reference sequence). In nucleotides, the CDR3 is TGCAGTGCTAGTCCCCAGTTTGGTCAGTACACCTTC. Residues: CSASPQFGQYTF.